Presented here are 24 T cell receptor beta chains from one specimen sequenced in a study of control samples from healthy donors and cancer patients. Libraries were prepared by immunoSEQ multiplex PCR; TCRdb keeps only in-frame clonotypes and omits some of them. The repertoire holds 55,000 to 90,000 clones, with about 80% as singletons. Material: blood. The receptors derive from a man between 50 and 59 years old in good health.

V is TRBV30 and J is TRBJ2-3; 9 bases are shared with TRBD2. V gave up 1 base and J gave up 2 bases; unmatched junction bases: 16. The length of the CDR3 is 19 residues. CDR1 is GTSNPN and CDR2 is SVGIG in the germline V gene (reference sequence). Written as DNA, the CDR3 is TGTGCCTGGAGTGGAGAGCCTATCCGGACTAGCGACCTCACAGATACGCAGTATTTT. Encoded protein: CAWSGEPIRTSDLTDTQYF. The whole variable domain, remainder taken from reference TRBV30 and TRBJ2-3, is SQTIHQWPATLVQPVGSPLSLECTVEGTSNPNLYWYRQAAGRGLQLLFYSVGIGQISSEVPQNLSASRPQDRQFILSSKKLLLSDSGFYLCAWSGEPIRTSDLTDTQYFGPGTRLTVL.

By share, this clone ranks as large. The rearrangement uses TRBV5-6 and TRBJ1-3; weak D call: TRBD1 (5 bases). This CDR3 spans 15 amino acids. Trimming pared 4 bases from V and 0 bases from J, leaving 11 bases between. Germline CDR1 and CDR2: SGHDT and YYEEEE. The CDR3 reads CASSPGPGSGNTIYF. CDR3 DNA: TGTGCCAGCAGCCCGGGACCCGGCTCTGGAAACACCATATATTTT.

The chain recombines TRBV9 with TRBJ1-6; no definite D call. The CDR3 runs to 17 residues. V shed 3 bases and J shed 0 bases, with 13 bases lying between them. The V gene's germline CDR1 is SGDLS and CDR2 YYNGEE. The CDR3 DNA follows: TGTGCCAGCAGCGCCCCGCAGAGCCGCTCCTATAATTCACCCCTCCACTTT. Encoded protein: CASSAPQSRSYNSPLHF.

The CDR3 region has the DNA TGTGCCAGCAGCTTAGATCCCCGGAGTGAAGCTTTCTTT. Translating it yields CASSLDPRSEAFF. This chain joins TRBV11-3 and TRBJ1-1; D gene unclear. Germline loops: CDR1 SGHNT, CDR2 YENEEA. CDR3 length: 13 residues. The ends were cut back, 0 bases at V and 7 bases at J, with 9 bases in the middle.

This chain links TRBV27 with TRBJ2-2; D possibly matches TRBD1 or TRBD2 (5 bases each). The ends were cut back, 5 bases at V and 5 bases at J, with 15 bases in the middle. CDR3 length: 15 residues. CDR1 and CDR2 (germline): MNHEY, SMNVEV (reference sequence). The CDR3 DNA reads as TGTGCCAGCAGTATTTCCCGGGGCCGAACCGGGGAGCTGTTTTTT. This encodes CASSISRGRTGELFF.

The table lists this clone with a count of one. This chain uses TRBV4-2 with TRBJ1-3; D gene ambiguous. Trimming removed 0 bases at V and 10 bases at J, with 4 bases between. The CDR3 consists of 11 residues. The V gene's germline CDR1 is LGHNA and CDR2 YNFKEQ. The CDR3 is CASSQDWTIYF. The CDR3 DNA sequence: TGTGCCAGCAGCCAAGACTGGACCATATATTTT.

The V and J genes are TRBV7-2 and TRBJ1-1; D is unresolved. The CDR3 loop spans 13 amino acids. Germline assignment: CDR1 SGHTA and CDR2 FQGNSA. V lost 5 bases, J lost 4 bases, and 11 bases lay in between. CDR3 in amino acids: CASSVILGTEAFF. CDR3 coding DNA: TGTGCCAGCAGCGTCATACTGGGCACTGAAGCTTTCTTT.

The chain has TRBV6-5 and TRBJ2-5; D not certain. V was pared by 6 bases and J by 5 bases, with 13 bases between. Germline lookup yields CDR1 MNHEY and CDR2 SVGAGI. The CDR3 totals 13 residues. CDR3 residues: CASRTLSSETQYF. CDR3 coding DNA: TGTGCCAGCAGGACCCTTAGTAGTGAGACCCAGTACTTC.

The chain couples TRBV6-5 to TRBJ1-1; D gene ambiguous. CDR3 length equals 14 residues. Per germline, CDR1 MNHEY and CDR2 SVGAGI. V gave up 2 bases and J gave up 1 base, with 8 bases separating them. The CDR3 DNA sequence: TGTGCCAGCAGTTACGACGGCAGGAACACTGAAGCTTTCTTT. Translation gives CASSYDGRNTEAFF.

The J gene is TRBJ1-1, the V gene TRBV4-1, with TRBD1 identical over 9 bases. Germline V lookup: CDR1 MGHRA, CDR2 YSYEKL. Trimming removed 4 bases from V and 9 bases from J; junction bases left unmatched: 3. This CDR3 is built from 12 residues. DNA for the CDR3: TGCGCCAGCAGCCCCGGGACAGGGAAAGCTTTCTTT. Protein sequence: CASSPGTGKAFF.

The table lists this clone with a count of one. This chain links TRBV30 with TRBJ2-1, with D perhaps assigned TRBD1 or TRBD2 (5 bases each). CDR1 is GTSNPN and CDR2 is SVGIG in the germline V gene (reference sequence). Trimming removed 8 bases from V and 1 base from J, with 18 bases in between. This CDR3 region has 15 residues. The CDR3 DNA sequence: TGTGCCGGGGGTTGGGGGAGACGGTCCTACAATGAGCAGTTCTTC. Amino acids: CAGGWGRRSYNEQFF.

As DNA, the CDR3 is TGTGCCAGTAGTATCCCTTCTAATGGGGCGACGTTCGACACAGATACGCAGTATTTT. This encodes CASSIPSNGATFDTDTQYF. The V and J genes are TRBV19 and TRBJ2-3, with D possibly being TRBD1 (5 bases). The CDR3 has 19 residues. In germline, CDR1 is LNHDA, CDR2 SQIVND (reference sequence). V lost 3 bases and J lost 2, with 24 bases in between.

The chain has TRBV5-6 and TRBJ2-4; perhaps TRBD1 as D (5 bases). The length of the CDR3 is 14 residues. CDR1 is SGHDT, CDR2 YYEEEE, per germline. Trimming took off 1 base at V and 1 base at J, with 6 bases between the two ends. Here the CDR3 reads CASSLSGAKNIQYF. CDR3 DNA: TGTGCCAGCAGCTTGTCAGGGGCCAAAAACATTCAGTACTTC.

This clone was recorded only once. The genes are TRBV6-5 and TRBJ2-5; 7 bases align to TRBD2. CDR3 size: 15 residues. The trim removed 5 bases at V and 2 bases at J, leaving 8 bases unmatched. Germline V CDR1 and CDR2: MNHEY, SVGAGI. CDR3 sequence: CASSHRWTSQETQYF. The DNA of the CDR3 is TGTGCCAGCAGTCACCGATGGACTAGTCAAGAGACCCAGTACTTC.

The V and J genes are TRBV6-5 and TRBJ1-1, with 7 nucleotides matching TRBD1. Looked up from germline, CDR1 is MNHEY and CDR2 is SVGAGI. V dropped 5 bases and J dropped 0; count of bases not matched to a gene: 6. The CDR3 length is 15 residues. The CDR3 DNA sequence: TGTGCCAGCAGTCGACAGGGACGAATGAACACTGAAGCTTTCTTT. It specifies CASSRQGRMNTEAFF.

This clone appeared a single time. V is TRBV21-1 and J is TRBJ2-1; TRBD2 is taken as the D call from the table, unchecked against the DNA. TRBV21-1 is recorded as a pseudogene. The CDR3 sequence is 16 residues long. The CDR3 sequence is CASSKVSAPNWDESFF. Here the CDR3 DNA reads TGTGCCAGCAGCAAAGTTAGCGCCCCGAATTGGGATGAGTCCTTCTTC.

The chain employs TRBV5-4 and TRBJ2-7; possible D gene TRBD1, 5 bases. V was clipped by 3 bases and J by 5 bases, with 15 bases between them. The CDR3 is 14 residues long. The germline V gene encodes CDR1 SGHNT and CDR2 YYREEE (reference sequence). CDR3 DNA: TGTGCCAGCAGCTCCCTAGGGGTGGAGAACGAGCAGTACTTC. Residues: CASSSLGVENEQYF.

This chain connects TRBV9 to TRBJ2-5; 11 bases align to TRBD2. The CDR3 length is 18 residues. Germline V gene data show CDR1 as SGDLS and CDR2 as YYNGEE. The V gene end was trimmed by 4 bases and the J gene end by 3 bases; junction bases not matched to a gene: 14. The chain's CDR3 is CASSRRGTSGRLEETQYF. In DNA, the CDR3 is TGTGCCAGCAGCAGACGTGGGACTAGCGGACGTTTGGAAGAGACCCAGTACTTC.

This clone showed up just once. The rearrangement links TRBV27 to TRBJ2-7, with 9 bases matching TRBD1. V shed 5 bases, J shed 8 bases, and the junction held 4 bases outside the gene matches. Germline CDR1 and CDR2: MNHEY and SMNVEV (reference sequence). The CDR3 is 12 amino acids. The CDR3 DNA is TGTGCCAGCAGTCCGGGGACAGGGAAGCAGTACTTC. This sequence encodes CASSPGTGKQYF.

The chain couples TRBV5-4 to TRBJ2-2; 9 bases align to TRBD1. Germline V CDR1 and CDR2: SGHNT, YYREEE (reference sequence). The CDR3 has 14 amino acids. V was clipped by 3 bases and J by 6 bases; unmatched bases: 3. CDR3 in amino acids: CASSSWDRAGELFF. The CDR3 DNA follows: TGTGCCAGCAGCTCCTGGGACAGGGCCGGGGAGCTGTTTTTT.

In its sample, this clone was seen a few times. V is TRBV11-3 and J is TRBJ2-7; D is unresolved. V was clipped by 2 bases and J by 4 bases, with 6 bases between them. CDR1 is SGHNT, CDR2 YENEEA, per germline. This CDR3 has 12 amino acids. Here the CDR3 reads CASSLTRYEQYF. For the CDR3, the DNA is TGTGCCAGCAGCTTAACACGGTACGAGCAGTACTTC.

This chain connects TRBV28 to TRBJ1-5, with D uncertain. The germline V and J ends were trimmed by 6 bases and 6 bases, with 9 bases remaining between them. Looked up from germline, CDR1 is MDHEN and CDR2 is SYDVKM. This CDR3 comprises 12 residues. The CDR3 nucleotides are TGTGCCAGCAGGGACGGATCTCAGCCCCAGCATTTT. Translation gives CASRDGSQPQHF. The whole variable domain, filled in from reference TRBV28 and TRBJ1-5, reads DVKVTQSSRYLVKRTGEKVFLECVQDMDHENMFWYRQDPGLGLRLIYFSYDVKMKEKGDIPEGYSVSREKKERFSLILESASTNQTSMYLCASRDGSQPQHFGDGTRLSIL.

This clone appeared a single time. This chain uses TRBV9 with TRBJ1-3; unclear D gene. CDR1 and CDR2 from the germline V gene are SGDLS and YYNGEE. CDR3 length: 14 residues. The V gene lost 1 base and the J gene lost 2 bases, with 7 bases spanning the gap. CDR3 sequence: CASSVTGTGNTIYF. The DNA for the CDR3 is TGTGCCAGCAGCGTAACGGGGACTGGAAACACCATATATTTT.

The gene calls are TRBV12-3 or TRBV12-4 and TRBJ2-3; D may be TRBD2 (6 bases). V was pared by 6 bases and J by 7 bases, with 11 bases between. CDR3 length equals 12 residues. The CDR3 sequence: CASRTTSHTQYF. The CDR3 DNA reads as TGTGCCAGCAGAACGACTAGTCATACGCAGTATTTT.